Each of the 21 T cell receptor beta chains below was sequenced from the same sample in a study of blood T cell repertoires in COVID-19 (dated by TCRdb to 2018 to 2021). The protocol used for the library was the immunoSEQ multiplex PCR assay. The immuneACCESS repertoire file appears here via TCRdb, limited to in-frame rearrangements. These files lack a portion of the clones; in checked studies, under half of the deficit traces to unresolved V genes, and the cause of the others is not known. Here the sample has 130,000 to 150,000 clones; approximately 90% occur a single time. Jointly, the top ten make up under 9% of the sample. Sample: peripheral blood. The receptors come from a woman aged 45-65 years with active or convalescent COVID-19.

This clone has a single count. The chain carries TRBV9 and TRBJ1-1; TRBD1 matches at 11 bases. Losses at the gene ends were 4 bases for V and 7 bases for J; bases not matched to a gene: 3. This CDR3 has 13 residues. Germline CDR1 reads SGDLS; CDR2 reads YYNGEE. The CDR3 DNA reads TGTGCCAGCAGCTCGGGACAGGGGGTTGAAGCTTTCTTT. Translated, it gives CASSSGQGVEAFF.

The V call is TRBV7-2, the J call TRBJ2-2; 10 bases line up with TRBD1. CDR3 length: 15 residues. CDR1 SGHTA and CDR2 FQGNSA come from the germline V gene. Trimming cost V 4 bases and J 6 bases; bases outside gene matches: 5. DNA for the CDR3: TGTGCCAGCAGCTCACACGGACAGGGGGCCGGGGAGCTGTTTTTT. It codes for CASSSHGQGAGELFF.

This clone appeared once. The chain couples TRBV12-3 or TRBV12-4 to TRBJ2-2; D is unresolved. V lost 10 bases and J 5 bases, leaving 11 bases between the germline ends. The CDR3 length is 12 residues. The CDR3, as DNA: TGTGCCACCATTGAGATAACCGGGGAGCTGTTTTTT. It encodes CATIEITGELFF.

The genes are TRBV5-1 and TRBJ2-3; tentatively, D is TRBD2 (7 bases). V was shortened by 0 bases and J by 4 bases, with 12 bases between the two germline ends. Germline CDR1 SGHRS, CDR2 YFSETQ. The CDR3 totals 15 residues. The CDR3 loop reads CASSLVGGGADTQYF. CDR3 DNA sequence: TGCGCCAGCAGCTTGGTGGGCGGGGGCGCAGATACGCAGTATTTT.

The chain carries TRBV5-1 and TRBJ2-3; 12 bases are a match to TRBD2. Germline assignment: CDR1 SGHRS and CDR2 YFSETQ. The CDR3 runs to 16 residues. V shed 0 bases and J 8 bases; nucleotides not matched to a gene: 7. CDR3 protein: CASSLASSGGASTQYF. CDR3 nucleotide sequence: TGCGCCAGCAGCTTGGCCTCTAGCGGGGGGGCGAGTACGCAGTATTTT. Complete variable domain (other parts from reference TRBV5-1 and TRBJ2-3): KAGVTQTPRYLIKTRGQQVTLSCSPISGHRSVSWYQQTPGQGLQFLFEYFSETQRNKGNFPGRFSGRQFSNSRSEMNVSTLELGDSALYLCASSLASSGGASTQYFGPGTRLTVL.

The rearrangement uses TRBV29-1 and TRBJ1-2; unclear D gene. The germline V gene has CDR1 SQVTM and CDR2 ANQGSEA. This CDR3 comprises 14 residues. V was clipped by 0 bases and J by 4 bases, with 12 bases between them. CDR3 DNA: TGCAGCGTTGAAGATCTCGGAGTTCCCTATGGCTACACCTTC. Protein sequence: CSVEDLGVPYGYTF.

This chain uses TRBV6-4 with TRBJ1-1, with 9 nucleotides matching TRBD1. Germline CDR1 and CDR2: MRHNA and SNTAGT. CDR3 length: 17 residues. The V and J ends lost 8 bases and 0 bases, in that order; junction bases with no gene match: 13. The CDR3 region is CASPPGQGEKMNTEAFF. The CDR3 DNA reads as TGTGCCAGCCCTCCGGGACAGGGAGAAAAGATGAACACTGAAGCTTTCTTT.

CDR3 amino acids: CASSSQRTSGRYGTQYF. CDR3 nucleotide sequence: TGTGCCAGCAGCTCCCAAAGGACTAGCGGGAGATACGGTACGCAGTATTTT. The rearrangement joins TRBV6-2 or TRBV6-3 to TRBJ2-3, with 13 bases fitting TRBD2. The germline gives CDR1 MNHEY, CDR2 SVGEGT. This CDR3 contains 17 residues. V lost 6 bases, J lost 8 bases, and 14 bases stayed unmatched.

In DNA form, the CDR3 reads TGTGCCAGCAGCTCGGACAGAGACGGTGCCCAGCATTTT. Its translation: CASSSDRDGAQHF. The chain links TRBV7-8 to TRBJ1-5; TRBD1 might be the D (6 bases). CDR1 is SGHVS, CDR2 FQNEAQ, per germline. With 4 bases removed from V and 11 bases from J, the gap between germline ends came to 15 bases. There are 13 residues in the CDR3.

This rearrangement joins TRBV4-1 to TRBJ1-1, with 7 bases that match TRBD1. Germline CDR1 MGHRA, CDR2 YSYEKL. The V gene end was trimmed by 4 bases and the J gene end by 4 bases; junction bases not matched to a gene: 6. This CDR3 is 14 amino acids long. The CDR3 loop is CASSPAPGGTEAFF. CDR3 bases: TGCGCCAGCAGCCCAGCCCCAGGGGGCACTGAAGCTTTCTTT.

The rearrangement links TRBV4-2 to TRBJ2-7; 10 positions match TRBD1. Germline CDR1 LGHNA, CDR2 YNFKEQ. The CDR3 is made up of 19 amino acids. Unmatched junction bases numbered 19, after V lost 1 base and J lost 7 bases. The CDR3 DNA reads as TGTGCCAGCAGCCAAGTCCCGGGACAGGGGTTTCGGGCTAATAGTGAGCAGTACTTC. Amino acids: CASSQVPGQGFRANSEQYF.

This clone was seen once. In DNA form, the CDR3 reads TGTGCCAGCAGCTTTATTGCGGGGGGAATAAACAATGAGCAGTTCTTC. This codes for CASSFIAGGINNEQFF. The chain carries TRBV5-6 and TRBJ2-1, with 8 bases matching TRBD2. With V trimmed by 2 bases and J by 5 bases, 9 bases remained unmatched. CDR1 and CDR2 (germline): SGHDT, YYEEEE. CDR3 length: 16 amino acids.

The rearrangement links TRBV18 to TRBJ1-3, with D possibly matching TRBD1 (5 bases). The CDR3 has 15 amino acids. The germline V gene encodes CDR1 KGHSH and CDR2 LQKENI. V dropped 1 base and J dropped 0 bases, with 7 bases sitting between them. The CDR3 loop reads CASSPQGISGNTIYF. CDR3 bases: TGTGCCAGCTCACCACAGGGGATCTCTGGAAACACCATATATTTT.

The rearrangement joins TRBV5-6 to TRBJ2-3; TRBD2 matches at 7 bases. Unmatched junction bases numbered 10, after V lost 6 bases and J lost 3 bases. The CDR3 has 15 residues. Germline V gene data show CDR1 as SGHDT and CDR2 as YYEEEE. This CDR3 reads CASTVLGTKTDTQYF. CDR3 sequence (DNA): TGTGCCAGCACCGTACTCGGGACTAAGACAGATACGCAGTATTTT.

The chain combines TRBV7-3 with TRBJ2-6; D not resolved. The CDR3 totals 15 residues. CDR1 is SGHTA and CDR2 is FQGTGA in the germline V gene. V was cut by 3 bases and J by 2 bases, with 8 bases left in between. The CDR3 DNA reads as TGTGCCAGCAGCTTTTCATCCACTGGGGCCAACGTCCTGACTTTC. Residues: CASSFSSTGANVLTF.

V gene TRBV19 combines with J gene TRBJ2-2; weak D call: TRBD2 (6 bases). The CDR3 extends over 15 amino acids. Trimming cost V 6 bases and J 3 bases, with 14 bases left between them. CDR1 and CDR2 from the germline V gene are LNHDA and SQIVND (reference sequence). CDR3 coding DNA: TGTGCCAGTAGGCCCTCGGGGGTAGACACCGGGGAGCTGTTTTTT. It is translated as CASRPSGVDTGELFF.

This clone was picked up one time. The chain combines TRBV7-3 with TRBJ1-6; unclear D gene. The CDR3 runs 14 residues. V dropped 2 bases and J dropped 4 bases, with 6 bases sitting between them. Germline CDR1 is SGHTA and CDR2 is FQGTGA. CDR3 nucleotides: TGTGCCAGCAGCTTAGCACAGTATAATTCACCCCTCCACTTT. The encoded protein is CASSLAQYNSPLHF.

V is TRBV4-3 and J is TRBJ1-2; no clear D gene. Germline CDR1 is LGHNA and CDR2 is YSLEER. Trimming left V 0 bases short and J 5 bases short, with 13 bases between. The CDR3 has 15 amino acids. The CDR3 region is CASSQDRGGRYGYTF. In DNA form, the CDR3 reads TGCGCCAGCAGCCAAGATCGGGGAGGGAGATATGGCTACACCTTC.

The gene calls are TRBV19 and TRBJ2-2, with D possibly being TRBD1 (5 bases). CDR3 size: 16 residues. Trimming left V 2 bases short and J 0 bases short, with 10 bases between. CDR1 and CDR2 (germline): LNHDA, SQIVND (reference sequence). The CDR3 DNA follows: TGTGCCAGTAGTATACAGGGAAGGGCGAACACCGGGGAGCTGTTTTTT. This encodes CASSIQGRANTGELFF.

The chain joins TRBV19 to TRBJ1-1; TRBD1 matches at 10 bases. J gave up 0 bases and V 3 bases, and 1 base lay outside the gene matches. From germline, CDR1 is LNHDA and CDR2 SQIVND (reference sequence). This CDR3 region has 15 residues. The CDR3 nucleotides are TGTGCCAGTAGTATCGGGACAGGGGTGAACACTGAAGCTTTCTTT. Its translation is CASSIGTGVNTEAFF.

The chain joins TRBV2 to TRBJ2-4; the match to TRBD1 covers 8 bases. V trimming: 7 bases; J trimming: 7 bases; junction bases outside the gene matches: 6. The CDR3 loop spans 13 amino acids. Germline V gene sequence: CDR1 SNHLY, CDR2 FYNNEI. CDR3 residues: CASTLGQDNIQYF. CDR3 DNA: TGTGCCAGCACCCTGGGACAGGACAACATTCAGTACTTC.